The text below deals with one T cell receptor (beta chain). This entry comes from a study of blood T cell repertoires in COVID-19. Study-level information: Samples taken during acute and convalescent COVID-19 were collected in the United States, Italy and Spain. T cells, B-cell-depleted T cells, or PBMCs provided the cDNA or gDNA that served as material.

In the authors' workflow: Estimated nucleated cell counts came from reference gene primer amplification. Some clones are missing from TCRdb's copy, which holds only in-frame ones; the method was immunoSEQ multiplex PCR. That table furnishes V, J and clone size, whereas the DNA furnished D and trimming. The table includes roughly 260,000 clones, more than 85% detected once. Trimming stripped 0 bases from V and 8 bases from J, with 4 bases between. Germline V lookup: CDR1 MNHEY, CDR2 SVGEGT. The CDR3 runs 11 residues. Enrollment of patients from Seattle took place during active infection, with longitudinal follow-up.

The sequencing input was peripheral blood. The genes are TRBV6-2 or TRBV6-3 and TRBJ1-2; D gene ambiguous. The TCR sequence derives from a young adult with COVID-19, enrolled during active disease. CDR3 in amino acids: CASSYSMGYTF. CDR3 DNA: TGTGCCAGCAGTTACTCTATGGGCTACACCTTC.